Below are 7 T cell receptor beta chains sequenced from a single sample in a study of blood T cell repertoires in COVID-19. TCRdb's table, derived via immunoSEQ multiplex PCR, lists solely in-frame clones and lacks some. The table lists roughly 300,000 clones, about 87% of them singletons. Sequences were obtained from PBMCs or T cells enriched from blood (not recorded which). The receptors here all came from a woman in her 30s who had recovered from COVID-19.

The chain recombines TRBV5-1 with TRBJ2-2; 7 bases match TRBD1. The V gene's germline CDR1 is SGHRS and CDR2 YFSETQ. The CDR3 runs to 17 residues. V was pared by 0 bases and J by 3 bases, with 8 bases of the junction left unmatched. The CDR3 protein is CASSLAPGTEYTGELFF. The CDR3 region has the DNA TGCGCCAGCAGCTTGGCTCCCGGGACAGAGTACACCGGGGAGCTGTTTTTT.

This sequence joins TRBV14 and TRBJ1-2, with TRBD1 matching over 8 bases. This CDR3 has 14 residues. Germline V gene data show CDR1 as SGHDN and CDR2 as FVKESK. With V trimmed by 4 bases and J by 4 bases, 5 bases remained unmatched. The CDR3 DNA follows: TGTGCCAGCAGCCTACCCGGGACAGGCTATGGCTACACCTTC. It is translated as CASSLPGTGYGYTF.

In DNA form, the CDR3 reads TGTGCCAGCAGCCAAGATCGGAACAGGAGGGCAGATGGCTACACCTTC. Translated: CASSQDRNRRADGYTF. The chain recombines TRBV4-2 with TRBJ1-2, with a possible D match to TRBD1 (5 bases). V lost 0 bases to trimming and J lost 6 bases, with 17 bases between them. Germline lookup yields CDR1 LGHNA and CDR2 YNFKEQ. CDR3 size: 16 residues.

This clone showed up many times. The J gene is TRBJ2-3, the V gene TRBV4-3; the match to TRBD2 covers 8 bases. The CDR3 totals 16 residues. CDR1 is LGHNA and CDR2 is YSLEER in the germline V gene. V trimming: 1 base; J trimming: 2 bases; junction bases outside the gene matches: 5. In DNA, the CDR3 is TGCGCCAGCAGCCAAGGGACTAGCCAACACACAGATACGCAGTATTTT. Its protein product is CASSQGTSQHTDTQYF.

The genes are TRBV3-1 (or the pseudogene TRBV3-2) and TRBJ1-5; D is ambiguous. Trimming left V 5 bases short and J 4 bases short, with 3 bases between. The V gene's germline CDR1 is LGHDT and CDR2 YNNKEL (reference sequence). The CDR3 contains 11 residues. The chain's CDR3 is CASSYNQPQHF. CDR3 coding DNA: TGTGCCAGCAGCTATAATCAGCCCCAGCATTTT.

This clone showed up just once. The V and J genes are TRBV19 and TRBJ2-1; 7 positions agree with TRBD2. With 3 bases clipped from V and 1 base from J, the junction kept 9 bases outside the gene matches. Germline loops: CDR1 LNHDA, CDR2 SQIVND (reference sequence). The CDR3 is made up of 17 amino acids. The CDR3 bases are TGTGCCAGTAGTATCCGTCGGGGGGTATCGTCCTACAATGAGCAGTTCTTC. Translation gives CASSIRRGVSSYNEQFF.

CDR3 sequence (DNA): TGTGCCAGCGCCCCTCCGGGGATGACTGAAGCTTTCTTT. Residues: CASAPPGMTEAFF. The V gene is TRBV21-1, the J gene TRBJ1-1. TRBV21-1 represents a pseudogene. CDR3 length equals 13 residues.